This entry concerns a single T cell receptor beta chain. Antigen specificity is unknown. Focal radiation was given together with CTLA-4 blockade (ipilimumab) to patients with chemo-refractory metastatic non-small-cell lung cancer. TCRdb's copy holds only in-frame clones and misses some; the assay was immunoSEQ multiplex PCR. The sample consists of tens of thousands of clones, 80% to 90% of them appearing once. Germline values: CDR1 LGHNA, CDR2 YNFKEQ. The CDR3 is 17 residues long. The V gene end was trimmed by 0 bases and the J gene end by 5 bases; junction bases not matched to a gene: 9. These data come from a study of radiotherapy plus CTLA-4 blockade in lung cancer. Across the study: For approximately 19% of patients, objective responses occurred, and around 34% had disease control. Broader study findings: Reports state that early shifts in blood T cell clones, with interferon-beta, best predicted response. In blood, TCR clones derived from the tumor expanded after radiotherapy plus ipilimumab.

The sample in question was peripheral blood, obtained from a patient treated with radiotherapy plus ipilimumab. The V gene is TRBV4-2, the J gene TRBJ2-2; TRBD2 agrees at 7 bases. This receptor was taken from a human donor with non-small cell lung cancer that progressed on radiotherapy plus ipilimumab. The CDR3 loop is CASSQEGAGAGTGELFF. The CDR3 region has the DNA TGTGCCAGCAGCCAAGAAGGCGCGGGAGCAGGGACCGGGGAGCTGTTTTTT.